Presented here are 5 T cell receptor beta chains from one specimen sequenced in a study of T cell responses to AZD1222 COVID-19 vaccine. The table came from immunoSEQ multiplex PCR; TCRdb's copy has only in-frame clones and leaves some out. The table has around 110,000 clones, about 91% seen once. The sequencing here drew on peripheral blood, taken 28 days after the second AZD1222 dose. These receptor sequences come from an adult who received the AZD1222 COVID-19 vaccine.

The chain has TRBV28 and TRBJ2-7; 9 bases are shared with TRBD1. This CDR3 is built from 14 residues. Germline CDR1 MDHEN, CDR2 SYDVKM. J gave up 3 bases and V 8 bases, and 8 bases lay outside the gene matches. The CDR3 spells CASDSGQGYYEQYF. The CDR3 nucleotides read TGTGCCAGCGATTCTGGACAGGGGTACTACGAGCAGTACTTC.

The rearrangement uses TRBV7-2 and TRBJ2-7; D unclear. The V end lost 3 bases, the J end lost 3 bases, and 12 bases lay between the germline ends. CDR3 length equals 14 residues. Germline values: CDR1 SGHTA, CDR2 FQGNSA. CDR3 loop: CASSFTPDYYEQYF. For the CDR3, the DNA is TGTGCCAGCAGCTTTACTCCCGATTACTACGAGCAGTACTTC.

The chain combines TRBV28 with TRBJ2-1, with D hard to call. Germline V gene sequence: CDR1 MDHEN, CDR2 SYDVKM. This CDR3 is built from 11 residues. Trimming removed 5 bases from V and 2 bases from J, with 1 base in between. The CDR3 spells CASSTYNEQFF. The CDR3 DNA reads TGTGCCAGCAGTACCTACAATGAGCAGTTCTTC.

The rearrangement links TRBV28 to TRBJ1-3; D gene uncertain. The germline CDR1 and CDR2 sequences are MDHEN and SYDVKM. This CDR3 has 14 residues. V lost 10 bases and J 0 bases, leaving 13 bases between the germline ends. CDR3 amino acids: CATTRGVSGNTIYF. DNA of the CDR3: TGTGCCACGACCCGGGGAGTCTCTGGAAACACCATATATTTT.

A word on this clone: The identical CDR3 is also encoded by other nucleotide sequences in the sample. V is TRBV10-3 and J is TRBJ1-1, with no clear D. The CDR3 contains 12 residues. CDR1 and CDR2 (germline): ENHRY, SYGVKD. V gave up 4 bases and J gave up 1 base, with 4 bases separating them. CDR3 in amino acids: CAISVGNTEAFF. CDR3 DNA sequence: TGTGCCATCAGTGTCGGGAACACTGAAGCTTTCTTT.